This is a list of T cell receptor beta chains from one sample in a study of early stage breast cancer tumors. Here immunoSEQ multiplex PCR was the method, and the copy in TCRdb shows in-frame clones only, minus some. Of just under 30,000 clones listed, 84% are singletons. The material sequenced was blood. These receptors came from a person aged 45-65 years with breast cancer. Each CDR3 is given without its conserved first and last residue. The order of the fields is CDR3 protein, V gene, D gene, J gene. A D gene is named only where the DNA matches it firmly.

cdr3_aa: ASSLDPVLLDTIY
v_call: TRBV7-2
d_call: .
j_call: TRBJ1-3

cdr3_aa: ASSQSLRTSGGDQETQY
v_call: TRBV23-1
d_call: TRBD2
j_call: TRBJ2-5

cdr3_aa: ASSHLAGGFDEQY
v_call: TRBV4-1
d_call: TRBD2
j_call: TRBJ2-7

cdr3_aa: ASSMTRQDIYGYT
v_call: TRBV19
d_call: .
j_call: TRBJ1-2

cdr3_aa: ASSLKGRGNEKLF
v_call: TRBV5-4
d_call: .
j_call: TRBJ1-4

cdr3_aa: AEEGTGVSEQY
v_call: TRBV7-9
d_call: .
j_call: TRBJ2-7

cdr3_aa: ASSVGFQTSTDTQY
v_call: TRBV9
d_call: .
j_call: TRBJ2-3

cdr3_aa: ASKDLRESYEQY
v_call: TRBV5-6
d_call: TRBD2
j_call: TRBJ2-7

cdr3_aa: ASSELGRVTDTQY
v_call: TRBV6-1
d_call: TRBD2
j_call: TRBJ2-3

cdr3_aa: ASSKLRTGKVGELF
v_call: TRBV7-2
d_call: TRBD1
j_call: TRBJ2-2

cdr3_aa: ASSVEGSNTEAF
v_call: TRBV6-4
d_call: .
j_call: TRBJ1-1

cdr3_aa: ASSLGSDEQY
v_call: TRBV7-8
d_call: .
j_call: TRBJ2-7

cdr3_aa: ASSPLPSGSTDTQY
v_call: TRBV18
d_call: TRBD2
j_call: TRBJ2-3

cdr3_aa: ASSGGLANTGELF
v_call: TRBV5-1
d_call: .
j_call: TRBJ2-2

cdr3_aa: ASQGASGANVLT
v_call: TRBV6-5
d_call: .
j_call: TRBJ2-6

cdr3_aa: ASSPSRQGVKGYT
v_call: TRBV14
d_call: TRBD1
j_call: TRBJ1-2

cdr3_aa: ASSPWGGLTVDEQF
v_call: TRBV7-9
d_call: .
j_call: TRBJ2-1

cdr3_aa: ASSLAAGVQANTEAF
v_call: TRBV5-1
d_call: .
j_call: TRBJ1-1

cdr3_aa: ASSPTGAASSYNSPLH
v_call: TRBV18
d_call: .
j_call: TRBJ1-6

cdr3_aa: ASSIIGGELF
v_call: TRBV19
d_call: .
j_call: TRBJ1-4

cdr3_aa: ASSLGQSGEAF
v_call: TRBV11-2
d_call: .
j_call: TRBJ1-1

cdr3_aa: ASSTYRGQETQY
v_call: TRBV2
d_call: TRBD1
j_call: TRBJ2-5

cdr3_aa: ASSLSPLQETQY
v_call: TRBV7-9
d_call: .
j_call: TRBJ2-5

cdr3_aa: ASSLAQLNTEAF
v_call: TRBV11-2
d_call: .
j_call: TRBJ1-1

cdr3_aa: ASRWGTSGVPYEQY
v_call: TRBV5-6
d_call: TRBD2
j_call: TRBJ2-7

cdr3_aa: ASSSQDYFSYNEQF
v_call: TRBV5-4
d_call: .
j_call: TRBJ2-1

cdr3_aa: ASSMETQY
v_call: TRBV28
d_call: .
j_call: TRBJ2-5

cdr3_aa: ASSSPQETQY
v_call: TRBV5-4
d_call: .
j_call: TRBJ2-5

cdr3_aa: ASRNKSGVNTGELF
v_call: TRBV19
d_call: .
j_call: TRBJ2-2

cdr3_aa: ASSAFRGEAF
v_call: TRBV9
d_call: .
j_call: TRBJ1-1

cdr3_aa: ASSDSRGLRETQY
v_call: TRBV2
d_call: TRBD1
j_call: TRBJ2-5

cdr3_aa: ASSPGWGNTEAF
v_call: TRBV28
d_call: .
j_call: TRBJ1-1

cdr3_aa: ASRATSQF
v_call: TRBV2
d_call: .
j_call: TRBJ2-1

cdr3_aa: ASSLGLGQETQY
v_call: TRBV4-3
d_call: TRBD2
j_call: TRBJ2-5

cdr3_aa: ASSRGDQPQH
v_call: TRBV6-5
d_call: .
j_call: TRBJ1-5

cdr3_aa: ATRDRGRNTGELF
v_call: TRBV10-3
d_call: TRBD1
j_call: TRBJ2-2

cdr3_aa: ASSPEGLLQY
v_call: TRBV5-1
d_call: .
j_call: TRBJ2-3

cdr3_aa: ASTWGGGGSYNEQF
v_call: TRBV5-4
d_call: TRBD2
j_call: TRBJ2-1

cdr3_aa: ASSFRDNYGYT
v_call: TRBV27
d_call: .
j_call: TRBJ1-2

cdr3_aa: ASSEILDQGGAF
v_call: TRBV10-2
d_call: .
j_call: TRBJ1-1

cdr3_aa: ASREGETQY
v_call: TRBV6-1
d_call: .
j_call: TRBJ2-5

cdr3_aa: ASSPWVGGTDTQY
v_call: TRBV5-6
d_call: TRBD2
j_call: TRBJ2-3

cdr3_aa: ASGQALAGQSNYGYT
v_call: TRBV5-1
d_call: TRBD1
j_call: TRBJ1-2

cdr3_aa: SALKGTVYDEAF
v_call: TRBV29-1
d_call: .
j_call: TRBJ1-1

cdr3_aa: ASSSGQGVKTQY
v_call: TRBV7-2
d_call: TRBD1
j_call: TRBJ2-5

cdr3_aa: SASGGQQF
v_call: TRBV20-1
d_call: .
j_call: TRBJ2-1

cdr3_aa: ASSDAGTSYGYT
v_call: TRBV5-1
d_call: .
j_call: TRBJ1-2

cdr3_aa: ASSPTQTNRGWEQY
v_call: TRBV5-6
d_call: TRBD1
j_call: TRBJ2-7

cdr3_aa: ASSTRGGFFYGYT
v_call: TRBV28
d_call: .
j_call: TRBJ1-2

cdr3_aa: ASRKAGEGNTIY
v_call: TRBV2
d_call: .
j_call: TRBJ1-3

cdr3_aa: ASSYYWDRGAETQY
v_call: TRBV6-5
d_call: TRBD1
j_call: TRBJ2-5

cdr3_aa: ASSYPYGSAF
v_call: TRBV6-1
d_call: .
j_call: TRBJ1-1

cdr3_aa: ASSLEGGGTEAF
v_call: TRBV7-2
d_call: TRBD1
j_call: TRBJ1-1

cdr3_aa: ASRMRGEKLF
v_call: TRBV6-5
d_call: .
j_call: TRBJ1-4

cdr3_aa: ASSPQADVSSKLF
v_call: TRBV18
d_call: .
j_call: TRBJ1-4

cdr3_aa: ASSLDRGEAF
v_call: TRBV5-1
d_call: .
j_call: TRBJ1-1